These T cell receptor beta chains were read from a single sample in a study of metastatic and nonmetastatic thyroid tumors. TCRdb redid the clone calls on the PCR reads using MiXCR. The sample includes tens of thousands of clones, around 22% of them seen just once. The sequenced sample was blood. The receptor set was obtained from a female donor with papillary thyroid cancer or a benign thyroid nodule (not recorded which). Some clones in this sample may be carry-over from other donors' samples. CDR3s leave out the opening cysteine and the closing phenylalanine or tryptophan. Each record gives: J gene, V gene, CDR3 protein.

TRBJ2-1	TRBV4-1	ASSHWNEQF
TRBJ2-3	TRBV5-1	ASTVGGLITDTQY
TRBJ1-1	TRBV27	ASRYQGDGGNTEAF
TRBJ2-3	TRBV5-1	ASSLGPSDTQY
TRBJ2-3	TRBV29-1	SAAGLVVGPPSTDTQY
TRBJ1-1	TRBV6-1	ASTPKANTEAF
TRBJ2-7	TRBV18	ASSAGAGAEQY
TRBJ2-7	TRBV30	AARGRGDHEQY
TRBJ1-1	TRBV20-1	SARDPQGYTEAF
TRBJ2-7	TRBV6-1	ASEDRGRAGSFYEQY
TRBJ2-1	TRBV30	ASGQGGILQGEQF
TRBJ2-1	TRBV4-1	ASSQDTFSSYNEQF
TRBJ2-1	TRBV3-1	ASSKPDRGNEQL
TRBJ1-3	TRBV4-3	ASSQVTGGNTIY
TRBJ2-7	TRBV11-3	ASSLGVAGYEQY
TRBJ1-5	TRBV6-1	ASSEGQGFIQPQL
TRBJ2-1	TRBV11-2	ASSPTGTSAHGQF
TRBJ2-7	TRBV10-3	AIMDGTGVGNEQY
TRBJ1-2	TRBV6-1	ASSEEGAGGYT
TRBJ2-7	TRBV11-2	ASSLGYRGLPLAPQEQY
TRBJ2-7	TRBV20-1	SASMASGYEQY
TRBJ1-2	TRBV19	ASSTAGFGYGYT
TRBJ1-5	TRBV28	ASRPFGGTWPQH
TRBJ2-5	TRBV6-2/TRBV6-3	ASAEQAQETQY
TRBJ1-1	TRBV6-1	ASGRKEKAEAF
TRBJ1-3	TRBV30	AWSVQAITGNTIY
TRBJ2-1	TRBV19	ASSIGTGEVNEQF
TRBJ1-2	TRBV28	ASSQGGILNYGYT
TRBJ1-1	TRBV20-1	SASEDRENTEAF
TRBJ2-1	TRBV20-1	SVSGGGKTSSYNEQF
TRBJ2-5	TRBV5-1	ASSLALRDDKETQY
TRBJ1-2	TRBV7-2	ASSLSGTGGLVYGYT
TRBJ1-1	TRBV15	ATSRDWGREGDTEAF
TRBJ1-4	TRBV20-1	SATRDSATNEKLF
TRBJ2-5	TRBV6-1	ACSEYTLAGAKQETQY
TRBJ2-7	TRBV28	ASSFLHGTGEQS
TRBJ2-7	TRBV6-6	ASSYSLGSHEQY
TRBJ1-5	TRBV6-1	ASRQGRQPQH
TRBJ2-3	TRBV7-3	ASSLIWKWNGRTSTDTQY
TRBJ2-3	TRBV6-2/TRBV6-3	ASSYFPGGGCTQY
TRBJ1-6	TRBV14	ASSRGWSSPLH
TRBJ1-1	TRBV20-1	SAPWADAENTEAF
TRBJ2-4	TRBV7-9	ASSLGGTGVIQY
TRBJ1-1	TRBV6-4	ASRGREHTEAF
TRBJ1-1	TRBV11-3	ASSLIPGQGARGAEAF
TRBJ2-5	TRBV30	AWSARGKETQY